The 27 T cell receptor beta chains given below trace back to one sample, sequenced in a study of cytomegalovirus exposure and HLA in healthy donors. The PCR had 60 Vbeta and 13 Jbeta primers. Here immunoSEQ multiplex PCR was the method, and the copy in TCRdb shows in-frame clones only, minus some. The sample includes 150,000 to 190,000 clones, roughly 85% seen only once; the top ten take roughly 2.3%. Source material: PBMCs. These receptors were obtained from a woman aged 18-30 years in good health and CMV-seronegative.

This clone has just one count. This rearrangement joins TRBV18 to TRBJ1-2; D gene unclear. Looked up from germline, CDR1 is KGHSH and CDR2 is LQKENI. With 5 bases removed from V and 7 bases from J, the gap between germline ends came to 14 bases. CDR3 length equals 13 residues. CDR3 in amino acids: CASSLTGIRGYTF. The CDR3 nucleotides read TGTGCCAGCTCATTGACGGGGATCCGTGGCTACACCTTC.

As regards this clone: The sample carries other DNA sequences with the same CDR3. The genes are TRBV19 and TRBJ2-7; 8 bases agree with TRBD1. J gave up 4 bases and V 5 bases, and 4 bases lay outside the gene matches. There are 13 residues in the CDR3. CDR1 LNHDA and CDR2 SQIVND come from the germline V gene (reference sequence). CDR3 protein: CASSGQGLYEQYF. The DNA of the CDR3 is TGTGCCAGTAGTGGACAGGGTTTATACGAGCAGTACTTC.

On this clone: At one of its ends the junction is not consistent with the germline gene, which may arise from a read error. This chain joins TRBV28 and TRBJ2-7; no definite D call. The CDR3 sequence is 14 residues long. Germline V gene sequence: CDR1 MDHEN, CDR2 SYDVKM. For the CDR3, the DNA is TGTGCCAGCAGTCCACCACTTTCCTATTACGGGCAGTACTTC. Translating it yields CASSPPLSYYGQYF.

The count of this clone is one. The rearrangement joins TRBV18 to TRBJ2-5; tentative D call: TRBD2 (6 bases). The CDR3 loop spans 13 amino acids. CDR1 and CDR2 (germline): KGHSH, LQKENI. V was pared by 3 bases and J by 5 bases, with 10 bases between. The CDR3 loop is CASSPRGEETQYF. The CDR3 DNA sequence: TGTGCCAGCTCACCGCGGGGAGAGGAGACCCAGTACTTC.

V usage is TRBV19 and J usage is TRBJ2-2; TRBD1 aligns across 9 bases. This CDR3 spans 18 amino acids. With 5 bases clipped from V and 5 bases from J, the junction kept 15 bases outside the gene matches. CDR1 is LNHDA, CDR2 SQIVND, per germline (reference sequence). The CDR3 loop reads CASSRSPGQGSITGELFF. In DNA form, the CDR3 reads TGTGCCAGTAGTCGATCACCGGGACAGGGTTCTATAACCGGGGAGCTGTTTTTT.

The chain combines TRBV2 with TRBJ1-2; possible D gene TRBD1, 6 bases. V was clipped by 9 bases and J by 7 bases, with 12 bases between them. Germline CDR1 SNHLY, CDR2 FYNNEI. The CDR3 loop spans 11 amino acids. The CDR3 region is CASSRGSGYTF. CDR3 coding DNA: TGTGCCAGTAGTAGGGGGAGTGGCTACACCTTC.

CDR3 nucleotides: TGTGCCAGTACCCAGGGTCCCGGGCGGGGCGGTGAAAAACTGTTTTTT. It translates to CASTQGPGRGGEKLFF. The rearrangement links TRBV19 to TRBJ1-4; possible D gene TRBD1, 5 bases. The CDR3 consists of 16 residues. Trimming left V 7 bases short and J 7 bases short, with 22 bases between. CDR1 is LNHDA and CDR2 is SQIVND in the germline V gene (reference sequence).

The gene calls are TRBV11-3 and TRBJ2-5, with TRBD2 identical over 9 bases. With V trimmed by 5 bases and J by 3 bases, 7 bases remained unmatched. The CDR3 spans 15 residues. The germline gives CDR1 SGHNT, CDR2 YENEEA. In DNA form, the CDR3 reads TGTGCCAGCAGCCGGGACGGCGGGGGGGAAGAGACCCAGTACTTC. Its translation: CASSRDGGGEETQYF.

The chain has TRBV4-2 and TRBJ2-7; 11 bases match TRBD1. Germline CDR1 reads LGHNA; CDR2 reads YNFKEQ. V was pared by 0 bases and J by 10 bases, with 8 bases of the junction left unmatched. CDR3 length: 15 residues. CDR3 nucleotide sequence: TGTGCCAGCAGCCAAGACGGACAGGGGGCAGGCAAACAGTACTTC. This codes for CASSQDGQGAGKQYF.

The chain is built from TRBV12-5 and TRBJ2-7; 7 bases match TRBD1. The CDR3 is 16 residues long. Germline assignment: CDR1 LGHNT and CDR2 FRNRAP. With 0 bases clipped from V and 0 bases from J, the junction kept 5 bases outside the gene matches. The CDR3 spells CASGLVLGQDSYEQYF. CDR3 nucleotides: TGTGCTAGTGGTTTGGTCCTCGGACAGGACTCCTACGAGCAGTACTTC.

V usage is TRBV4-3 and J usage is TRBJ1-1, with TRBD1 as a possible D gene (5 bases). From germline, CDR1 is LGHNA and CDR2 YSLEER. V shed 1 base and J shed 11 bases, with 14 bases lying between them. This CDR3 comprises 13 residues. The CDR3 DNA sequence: TGCGCCAGCAGCCAAGGGGGGGTCACGCGGGCTTTCTTT. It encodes CASSQGGVTRAFF.

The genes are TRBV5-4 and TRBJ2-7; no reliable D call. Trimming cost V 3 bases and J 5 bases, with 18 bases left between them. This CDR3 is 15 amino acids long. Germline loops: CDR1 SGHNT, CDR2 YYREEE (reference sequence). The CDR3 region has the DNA TGTGCCAGCAGCTCCTGGAACAGAAATTTCCACGAGCAGTACTTC. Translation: CASSSWNRNFHEQYF.

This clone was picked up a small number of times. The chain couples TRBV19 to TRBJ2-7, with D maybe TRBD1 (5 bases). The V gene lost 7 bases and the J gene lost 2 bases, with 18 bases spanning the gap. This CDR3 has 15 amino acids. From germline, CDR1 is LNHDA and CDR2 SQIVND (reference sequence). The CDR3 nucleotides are TGTGCCAGTAACCGATTAAGGGGCGACCCCTACGAGCAGTACTTC. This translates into CASNRLRGDPYEQYF.

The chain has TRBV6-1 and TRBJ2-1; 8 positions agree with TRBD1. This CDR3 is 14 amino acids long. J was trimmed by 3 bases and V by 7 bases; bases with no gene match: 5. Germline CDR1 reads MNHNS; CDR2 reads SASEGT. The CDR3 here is CASNPGGYYNEQFF. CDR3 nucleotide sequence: TGTGCCAGCAACCCAGGGGGCTACTACAATGAGCAGTTCTTC.

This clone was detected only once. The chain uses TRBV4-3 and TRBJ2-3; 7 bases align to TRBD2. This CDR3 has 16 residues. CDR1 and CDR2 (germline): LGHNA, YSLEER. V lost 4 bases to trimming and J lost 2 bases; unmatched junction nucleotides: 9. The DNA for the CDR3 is TGCGCCAGCAGCCCTTTAATACTAGCGCCCACAGATACGCAGTATTTT. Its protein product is CASSPLILAPTDTQYF.

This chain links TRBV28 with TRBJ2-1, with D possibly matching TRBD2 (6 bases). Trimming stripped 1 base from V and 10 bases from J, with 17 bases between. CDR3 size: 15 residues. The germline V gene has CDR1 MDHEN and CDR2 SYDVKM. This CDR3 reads CASSLSGHLRGEQFF. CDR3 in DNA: TGTGCCAGCAGTTTATCAGGACACCTCCGGGGGGAGCAGTTCTTC.

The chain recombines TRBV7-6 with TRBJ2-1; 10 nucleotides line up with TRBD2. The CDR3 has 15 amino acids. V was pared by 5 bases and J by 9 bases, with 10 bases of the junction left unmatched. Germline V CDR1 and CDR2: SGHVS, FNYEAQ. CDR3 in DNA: TGTGCCAGCAGCACCCCTAGCGGGAGTAGGAGTGAGCAGTTCTTC. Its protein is CASSTPSGSRSEQFF. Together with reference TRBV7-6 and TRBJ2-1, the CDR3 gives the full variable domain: GAGVSQSPRYKVTKRGQDVALRCDPISGHVSLYWYRQALGQGPEFLTYFNYEAQQDKSGLPNDRFSAERPEGSISTLTIQRTEQRDSAMYRCASSTPSGSRSEQFFGPGTRLTVL.

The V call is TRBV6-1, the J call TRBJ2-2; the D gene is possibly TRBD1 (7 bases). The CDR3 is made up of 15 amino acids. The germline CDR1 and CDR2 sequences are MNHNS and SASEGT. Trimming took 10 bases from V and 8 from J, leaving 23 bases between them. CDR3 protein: CATPGGAGGSGELFF. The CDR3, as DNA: TGTGCCACTCCCGGGGGCGCAGGGGGGAGTGGGGAGCTGTTTTTT.

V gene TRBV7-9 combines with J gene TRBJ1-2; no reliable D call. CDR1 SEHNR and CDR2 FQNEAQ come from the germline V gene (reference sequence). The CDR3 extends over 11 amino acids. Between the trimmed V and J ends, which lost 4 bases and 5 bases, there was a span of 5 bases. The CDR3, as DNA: TGTGCCAGCAGCTCCGGTTATGGCTACACCTTC. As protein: CASSSGYGYTF. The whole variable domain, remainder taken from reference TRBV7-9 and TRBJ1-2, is DTGVSQNPRHKITKRGQNVTFRCDPISEHNRLYWYRQTLGQGPEFLTYFQNEAQLEKSRLLSDRFSAERPKGSFSTLEIQRTEQGDSAMYLCASSSGYGYTFGSGTRLTVV.

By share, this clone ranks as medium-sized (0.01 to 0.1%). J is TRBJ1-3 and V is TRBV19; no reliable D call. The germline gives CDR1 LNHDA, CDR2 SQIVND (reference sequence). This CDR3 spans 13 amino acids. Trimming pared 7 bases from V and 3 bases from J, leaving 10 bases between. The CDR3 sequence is CASTREGGNTIYF. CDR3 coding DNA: TGTGCCAGTACCCGGGAAGGTGGAAACACCATATATTTT.

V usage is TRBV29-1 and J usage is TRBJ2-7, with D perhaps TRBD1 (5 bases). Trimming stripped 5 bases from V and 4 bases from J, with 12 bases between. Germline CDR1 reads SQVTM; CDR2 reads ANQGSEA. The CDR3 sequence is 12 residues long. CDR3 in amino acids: CSVTGHQYEQYF. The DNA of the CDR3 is TGCAGCGTTACCGGACACCAATACGAGCAGTACTTC.

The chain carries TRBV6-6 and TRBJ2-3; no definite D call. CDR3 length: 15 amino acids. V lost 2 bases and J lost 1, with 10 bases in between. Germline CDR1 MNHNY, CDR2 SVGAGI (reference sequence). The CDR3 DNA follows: TGTGCCAGCAGTTACGCCACCAGCGGCACAGATACGCAGTATTTT. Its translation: CASSYATSGTDTQYF.

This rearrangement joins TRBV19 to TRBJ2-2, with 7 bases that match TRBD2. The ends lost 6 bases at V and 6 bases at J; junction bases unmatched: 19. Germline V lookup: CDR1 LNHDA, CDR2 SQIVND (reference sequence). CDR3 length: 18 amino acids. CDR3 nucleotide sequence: TGTGCCAGTAGGGGGCCGGGGGGAGGTACCGAAAAGTCCGGGGAGCTGTTTTTT. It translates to CASRGPGGGTEKSGELFF.

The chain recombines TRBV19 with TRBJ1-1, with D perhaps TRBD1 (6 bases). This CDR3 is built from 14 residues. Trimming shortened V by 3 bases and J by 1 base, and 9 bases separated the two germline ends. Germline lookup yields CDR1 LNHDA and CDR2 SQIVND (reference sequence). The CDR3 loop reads CASSIVGQNTEAFF. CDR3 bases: TGTGCCAGTAGTATTGTGGGACAGAACACTGAAGCTTTCTTT. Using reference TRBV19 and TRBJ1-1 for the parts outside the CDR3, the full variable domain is DGGITQSPKYLFRKEGQNVTLSCEQNLNHDAMYWYRQDPGQGLRLIYYSQIVNDFQKGDIAEGYSVSREKKESFPLTVTSAQKNPTAFYLCASSIVGQNTEAFFGQGTRLTVV.

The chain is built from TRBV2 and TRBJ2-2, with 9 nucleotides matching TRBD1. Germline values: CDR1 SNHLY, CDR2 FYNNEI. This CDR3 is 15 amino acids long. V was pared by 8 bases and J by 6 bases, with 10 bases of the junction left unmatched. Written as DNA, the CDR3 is TGTGCCAGCGGCCGGGACAGGGTGGGAGCCGGGGAGCTGTTTTTT. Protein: CASGRDRVGAGELFF.

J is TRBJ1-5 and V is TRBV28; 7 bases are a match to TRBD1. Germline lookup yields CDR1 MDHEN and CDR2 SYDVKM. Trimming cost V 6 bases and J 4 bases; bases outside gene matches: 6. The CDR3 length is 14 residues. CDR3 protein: CASRLTGRNQPQHF. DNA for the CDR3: TGTGCCAGCAGGCTGACAGGGAGAAATCAGCCCCAGCATTTT.

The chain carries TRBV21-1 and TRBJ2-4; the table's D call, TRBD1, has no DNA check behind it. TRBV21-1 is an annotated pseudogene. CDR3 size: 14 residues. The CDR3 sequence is CASSMRQGVNIQYF. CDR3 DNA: TGTGCCAGCAGCATGAGACAGGGGGTGAACATTCAGTACTTC.